This is a list of T cell receptor beta chains from one sample in a study of blood T cells in healthy people across ages. One entry per CDR3 protein, called by TCRdb with MiXCR from the 5' RACE reads. The repertoire holds hundreds of thousands of distinct CDR3 sequences, with around half as singletons. Sequenced sample: blood. These receptors all come from a man older than 75 in good health. Both conserved end residues are part of each CDR3. D genes are given only for firm matches. Where a row states a size, it is once, few, many or the class of an expanded clone; other rows omit it.

>NA|NA|14|TRBJ2-7|TRBV11-2
CASRPPDRIYEQYF
TGTGCCAGCCGACCGCCGGACAGAATATACGAGCAGTACTTC
>few|TRBD1|15|TRBJ2-5|TRBV7-2
CASSRPGQFPETQYF
TGTGCCAGCAGCCGGCCGGGACAGTTCCCAGAGACCCAGTACTTC
>once|TRBD2|16|TRBJ2-1|TRBV10-3
CAISEFRTSGEETQFF
TGTGCCATCAGTGAGTTCCGGACTAGCGGGGAAGAGACCCAGTTCTTC
>NA|TRBD1|15|TRBJ2-5|TRBV27
CASSFLGQPWETQYF
TGTGCCAGCAGTTTCCTGGGACAGCCGTGGGAGACCCAGTACTTC
>once|NA|13|TRBJ2-4|TRBV7-2
CASSLAGHLEQYF
TGTGCCAGCAGCTTAGCGGGACATTTGGAGCAGTACTTC
>NA|TRBD1|14|TRBJ2-3|TRBV7-2
CASNRQGDHRYAYF
TGTGCCAGCAACCGACAGGGGGACCACAGATACGCGTATTTT
>NA|NA|16|TRBJ2-3|TRBV5-1
CASSPGQTSGDRYAYF
TGCGCCAGCAGCCCGGGACAGACCTCGGGGGACAGATACGCGTATTTT
>NA|NA|15|TRBJ1-1|TRBV7-9
CASSPWVDLNTEAFF
TGTGCCAGCAGCCCCTGGGTGGATCTGAACACTGAAGCTTTCTTT
>few|NA|11|TRBJ1-2|TRBV12-5
CASGPGYGYTF
TGTGCTAGTGGTCCAGGGTATGGCTACACCTTC
>few|NA|15|TRBJ2-1|TRBV20-1
CSARDVGHSGNEQFF
TGCAGTGCTAGAGATGTTGGACACTCAGGGAATGAGCAGTTCTTC
>few|NA|15|TRBJ1-2|TRBV27
CASSLSSGVVGGYTF
TGTGCCAGCAGTTTATCTTCGGGGGTCGTAGGTGGCTACACCTTC
>NA|NA|13|TRBJ1-6|TRBV5-1
CASSRGNNSPLHF
TGCGCCAGCAGCCGCGGGAATAATTCACCCCTCCACTTT
>NA|NA|14|TRBJ2-7|TRBV20-1
CSARQTGSYNEQYF
TGCAGTGCTAGACAGACTGGCTCCTACAATGAGCAGTACTTC
>few|TRBD2|16|TRBJ2-7|TRBV5-6
CASSPFSSGRFYEQYF
TGTGCCAGCAGCCCCTTTTCTAGCGGGAGGTTCTACGAGCAGTACTTC
>once|NA|16|TRBJ2-7|TRBV28
CASSPPGTAGLGEQYF
TGTGCCAGCAGTCCGCCCGGGACAGCGGGCTTAGGGGAGCAGTACTTC
>few|TRBD1|14|TRBJ2-3|TRBV10-3
CAIRGTGETDTQYF
TGTGCCATCAGGGGGACAGGGGAGACAGATACGCAGTATTTT
>NA|NA|14|TRBJ2-7|TRBV3-1
CASSQGTETSEQYF
TGTGCCAGCAGCCAAGGGACTGAAACCAGCGAGCAGTACTTC
>NA|NA|13|TRBJ2-5|TRBV12-3/TRBV12-4
CASRTGTGETQYF
TGTGCCAGCAGGACCGGGACGGGCGAGACCCAGTACTTC
>NA|NA|15|TRBJ2-1|TRBV5-6
CASSLSLGSYNEQFF
TGTGCCAGCAGCTTGAGTCTAGGTTCCTACAATGAGCAGTTCTTC
>NA|NA|12|TRBJ2-2|TRBV20-1
CSAREATGELFF
TGCAGTGCTAGAGAGGCCACCGGGGAGCTGTTTTTT
>NA|NA|14|TRBJ2-5|TRBV28
CASTVQQGSYGQYF
TGTGCCAGCACCGTTCAGCAGGGCTCCTACGGGCAGTACTTC
>NA|NA|16|TRBJ2-5|TRBV11-3
CASSLGRGLAEETQYF
TGTGCCAGCAGCTTAGGACGTGGTTTAGCGGAAGAGACCCAGTACTTC
>few|NA|12|TRBJ2-5|TRBV20-1
CSARGTSFEQYF
TGCAGTGCTAGGGGGACCTCTTTTGAGCAGTACTTC
>NA|NA|14|TRBJ1-5|TRBV29-1
CSVAATGHNQPQHF
TGCAGCGTCGCCGCAACAGGGCACAACCAGCCCCAGCATTTT
>NA|TRBD1|15|TRBJ2-1|TRBV28
CASSGTTGRYNEQFF
TGTGCCAGCAGTGGAACGACAGGGCGCTACAATGAGCAGTTCTTC
>NA|NA|13|TRBJ2-5|TRBV29-1
CSVSWGQGETQYF
TGCAGCGTTTCTTGGGGGCAAGGAGAGACCCAGTACTTC
>NA|TRBD1|17|TRBJ2-4|TRBV5-1
CASSLAPTGTAKGIQYF
TGCGCCAGCAGCTTGGCCCCAACCGGGACAGCGAAGGGCATTCAGTACTTC
>NA|NA|14|TRBJ1-2|TRBV2
CASSLEITREGYTF
TGTGCCAGCAGTCTGGAGATAACGAGGGAGGGCTACACCTTC
>NA|NA|14|TRBJ2-5|TRBV5-1
CVSSMTGVQETQYF
TGCGTCAGCAGCATGACGGGGGTCCAAGAGACCCAGTACTTC
>NA|NA|17|TRBJ2-4|TRBV15
CATSIDRTELAKNIQYF
TGTGCCACCAGCATCGATCGGACGGAGCTAGCCAAAAACATTCAGTACTTC
>NA|NA|14|TRBJ1-1|TRBV7-2
CASRLTGMNTEAFF
TGTGCCAGCAGGTTGACGGGCATGAACACTGAAGCTTTCTTT
>few|NA|13|TRBJ2-7|TRBV6-6
CASSYTLIGEQYF
TGTGCCAGCAGTTATACCCTAATTGGAGAGCAGTACTTC
>NA|TRBD1|19|TRBJ2-3|TRBV5-1
CASSFWPQYSGGRHRYAYF
TGCGCCAGCAGCTTCTGGCCCCAGTACTCAGGGGGCCGGCACAGATACGCGTATTTT
>few|TRBD2|14|TRBJ2-3|TRBV29-1
CSVEGTSATDTQYF
TGCAGCGTTGAGGGTACTAGCGCCACAGATACGCAGTATTTT
>NA|NA|15|TRBJ1-5|TRBV24-1
CATSDDRLSNQPQHF
TGTGCCACCAGTGACGACAGGCTCTCTAATCAGCCCCAGCATTTT
>NA|NA|14|TRBJ1-1|TRBV5-1
CASSLQGGGTEAFF
TGCGCCAGCAGCTTGCAGGGAGGTGGCACTGAAGCTTTCTTT
>NA|NA|12|TRBJ2-1|TRBV6-5
CASTTVGGEQFF
TGTGCCAGCACCACGGTTGGAGGTGAGCAGTTCTTC
>NA|TRBD2|17|TRBJ2-7|TRBV7-6
CASSLAASGGQPYEQYF
TGTGCCAGCAGCTTAGCGGCTAGCGGGGGCCAACCCTACGAGCAGTACTTC
>few|TRBD1|16|TRBJ2-3|TRBV10-3
CAISDGAGQGTDTQYF
TGTGCCATCAGTGATGGGGCCGGACAGGGCACAGATACGCAGTATTTT
>NA|NA|14|TRBJ1-5|TRBV6-5
CASSPGTAKQPQHF
TGTGCCAGCAGTCCCGGGACCGCGAAGCAGCCCCAGCATTTT
>once|TRBD2|13|TRBJ2-3|TRBV3-1
CASSHPGLEHAYF
TGTGCCAGCAGCCACCCGGGACTAGAACACGCGTATTTT
>few|NA|11|TRBJ2-7|TRBV29-1
CSVGSLGHQYF
TGCAGCGTTGGATCCCTCGGACATCAGTACTTC
>NA|NA|15|TRBJ2-5|TRBV4-3
CASSQGGSNQETQYF
TGCGCCAGCAGCCAAGGAGGGTCAAATCAAGAGACCCAGTACTTC
>few|NA|16|TRBJ2-4|TRBV18
CASSPPGAPAKNIQYF
TGTGCCAGCTCACCACCGGGGGCACCGGCCAAAAACATTCAGTACTTC
>NA|TRBD1|13|TRBJ1-1|TRBV5-1
CASSLDRGPEAFF
TGCGCCAGCAGCTTAGACAGGGGCCCTGAAGCTTTCTTT
>few|NA|12|TRBJ2-7|TRBV7-9
CASTSGAYEQYF
TGTGCCAGCACGTCAGGGGCCTACGAGCAGTACTTC
>few|TRBD1|14|TRBJ2-1|TRBV3-1
CASSQAGDGTGRFF
TGTGCCAGCAGCCAAGCCGGCGACGGGACAGGGCGGTTCTTC
>NA|TRBD1|16|TRBJ2-1|TRBV5-6
CASSLGWQGVDPEQFF
TGTGCCAGCAGCTTGGGGTGGCAGGGGGTGGATCCCGAGCAGTTCTTC
>NA|TRBD2|17|TRBJ2-3|TRBV2
CASSKESGRGLADTQYF
TGTGCCAGCAGTAAGGAAAGCGGGAGGGGCCTGGCAGATACGCAGTATTTT
>NA|TRBD1|17|TRBJ2-6|TRBV19
CASGTGTGGSGANVLTF
TGTGCCAGTGGTACCGGGACAGGGGGGTCTGGGGCCAACGTCCTGACTTTC
>NA|TRBD1|15|TRBJ1-5|TRBV20-1
CSCTGGPYSNQPQHF
TGCAGTTGCACAGGGGGCCCATATAGCAATCAGCCCCAGCATTTT
>few|NA|10|TRBJ2-1|TRBV29-1
CSVEEVEQFF
TGCAGCGTTGAAGAGGTTGAGCAGTTCTTC
>NA|TRBD2|17|TRBJ2-7|TRBV12-5
CASGSKHLAGESYEQYF
TGTGCTAGTGGTTCGAAACACTTAGCGGGAGAATCCTACGAGCAGTACTTC
>NA|NA|14|TRBJ1-2|TRBV20-1
CSAPPGTRNYGYTF
TGCAGTGCTCCCCCCGGGACAAGGAACTATGGCTACACCTTC
>few|TRBD2|18|TRBJ2-4|TRBV20-1
CSARAEYGGVLAKNIQYF
TGCAGTGCTAGAGCGGAGTACGGGGGGGTCCTAGCCAAAAACATTCAGTACTTC
>NA|NA|14|TRBJ2-7|TRBV27
CASAPQGTPYEQYF
TGTGCCAGCGCCCCCCAGGGGACCCCCTACGAGCAGTACTTC